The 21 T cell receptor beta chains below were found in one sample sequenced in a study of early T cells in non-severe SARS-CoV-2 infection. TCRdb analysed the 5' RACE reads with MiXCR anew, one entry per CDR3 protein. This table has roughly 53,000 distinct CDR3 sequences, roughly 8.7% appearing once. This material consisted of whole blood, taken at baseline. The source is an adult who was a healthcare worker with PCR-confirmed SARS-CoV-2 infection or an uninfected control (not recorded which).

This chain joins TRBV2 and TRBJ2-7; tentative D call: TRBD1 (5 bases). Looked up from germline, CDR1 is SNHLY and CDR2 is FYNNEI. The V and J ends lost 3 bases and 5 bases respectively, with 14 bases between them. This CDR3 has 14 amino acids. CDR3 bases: TGTGCCAGCAGTGACGGTAACAGGTCCCACGAGCAGTACTTC. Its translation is CASSDGNRSHEQYF.

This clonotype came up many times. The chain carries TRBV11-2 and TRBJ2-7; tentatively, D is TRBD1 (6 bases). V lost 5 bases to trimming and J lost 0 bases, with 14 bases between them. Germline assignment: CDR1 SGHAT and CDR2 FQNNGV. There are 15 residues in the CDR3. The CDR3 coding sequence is TGTGCCAGCAGCCCAGGGACATTCTTCTCCTACGAGCAGTACTTC. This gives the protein CASSPGTFFSYEQYF.

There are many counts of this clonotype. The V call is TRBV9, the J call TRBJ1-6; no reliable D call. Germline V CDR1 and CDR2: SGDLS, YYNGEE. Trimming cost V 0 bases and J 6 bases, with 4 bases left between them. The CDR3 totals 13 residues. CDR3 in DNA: TGTGCCAGCAGCGTAGCCGGTAATTCACCCCTCCACTTT. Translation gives CASSVAGNSPLHF. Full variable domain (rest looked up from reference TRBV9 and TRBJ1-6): DSGVTQTPKHLITATGQRVTLRCSPRSGDLSVYWYQQSLDQGLQFLIQYYNGEERAKGNILERFSAQQFPDLHSELNLSSLELGDSALYFCASSVAGNSPLHFGNGTRLTVT.

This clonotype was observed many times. CDR3 sequence: CSAETSGRAENEQFF. The CDR3 bases are TGCAGTGCAGAGACTAGCGGGAGGGCCGAAAATGAGCAGTTCTTC. This chain uses TRBV20-1 with TRBJ2-1; 14 bases match TRBD2. CDR3 size: 15 residues. The V gene's germline CDR1 is DFQATT and CDR2 SNEGSKA (reference sequence). V shed 6 bases, J shed 7 bases, and the junction held 8 bases outside the gene matches.

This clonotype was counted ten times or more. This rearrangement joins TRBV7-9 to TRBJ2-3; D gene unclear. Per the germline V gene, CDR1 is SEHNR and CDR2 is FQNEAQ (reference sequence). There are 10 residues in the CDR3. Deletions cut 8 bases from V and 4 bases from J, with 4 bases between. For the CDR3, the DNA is TGTGCCAGCGAGTCAGATACGCAGTATTTT. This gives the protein CASESDTQYF.

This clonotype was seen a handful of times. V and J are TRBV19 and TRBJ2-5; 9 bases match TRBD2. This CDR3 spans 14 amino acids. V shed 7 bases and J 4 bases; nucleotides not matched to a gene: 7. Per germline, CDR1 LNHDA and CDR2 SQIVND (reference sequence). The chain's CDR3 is CASKVAGASETQYF. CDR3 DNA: TGTGCCAGTAAGGTAGCGGGAGCGTCAGAGACCCAGTACTTC.

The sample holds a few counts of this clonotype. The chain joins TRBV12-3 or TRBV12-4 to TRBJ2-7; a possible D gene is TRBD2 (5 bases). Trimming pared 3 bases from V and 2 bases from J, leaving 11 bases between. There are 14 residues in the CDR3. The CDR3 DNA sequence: TGTGCCAGCAGTTTGAGCGGAATCACCTACGAGCAGTACTTC. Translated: CASSLSGITYEQYF.

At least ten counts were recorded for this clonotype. CDR3: CASSLGRDQRDGYTF. DNA for the CDR3: TGTGCCAGCAGTTTGGGCAGGGATCAGCGAGATGGCTACACCTTC. The chain links TRBV12-3 or TRBV12-4 to TRBJ1-2; D is possibly TRBD1 (5 bases). The V end lost 3 bases, the J end lost 6 bases, and 17 bases lay between the germline ends. The CDR3 has 15 residues.

CDR3 sequence reads: CASSQGYSGVYNEQFF. CDR3 coding DNA: TGTGCCAGCAGCCAAGGTTACAGCGGGGTCTACAATGAGCAGTTCTTC. This rearrangement joins TRBV11-3 to TRBJ2-1, with 7 bases lining up with TRBD2. Per germline, CDR1 SGHNT and CDR2 YENEEA. Trimming at V came to 5 bases and at J to 3 bases, leaving 10 bases not matched to a gene. This CDR3 comprises 16 residues.

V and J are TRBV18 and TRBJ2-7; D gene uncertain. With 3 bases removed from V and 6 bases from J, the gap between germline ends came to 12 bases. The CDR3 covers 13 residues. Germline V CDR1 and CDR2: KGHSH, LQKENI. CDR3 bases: TGTGCCAGCTCACCCGGATCAGACCTCGAGCAGTACTTC. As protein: CASSPGSDLEQYF. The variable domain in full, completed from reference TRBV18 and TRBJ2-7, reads NAGVMQNPRHLVRRRGQEARLRCSPMKGHSHVYWYRQLPEEGLKFMVYLQKENIIDESGMPKERFSAEFPKEGPSILRIQQVVRGDSAAYFCASSPGSDLEQYFGPGTRLTVT.

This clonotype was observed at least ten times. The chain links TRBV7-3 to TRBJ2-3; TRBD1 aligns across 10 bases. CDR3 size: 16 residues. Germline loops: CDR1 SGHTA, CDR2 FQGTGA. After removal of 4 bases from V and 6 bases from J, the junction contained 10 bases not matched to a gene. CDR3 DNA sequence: TGTGCCAGCAGCTCCCCGGGACAGGGGTCGCCGGATACGCAGTATTTT. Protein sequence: CASSSPGQGSPDTQYF.

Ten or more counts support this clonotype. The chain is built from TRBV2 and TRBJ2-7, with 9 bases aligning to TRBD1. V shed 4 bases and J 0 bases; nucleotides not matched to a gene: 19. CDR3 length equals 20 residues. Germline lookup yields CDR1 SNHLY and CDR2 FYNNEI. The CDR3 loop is CASSGGRGQGPSQSSYEQYF. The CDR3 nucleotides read TGTGCCAGCAGTGGAGGTCGGGGACAGGGTCCCTCTCAAAGCTCCTACGAGCAGTACTTC.

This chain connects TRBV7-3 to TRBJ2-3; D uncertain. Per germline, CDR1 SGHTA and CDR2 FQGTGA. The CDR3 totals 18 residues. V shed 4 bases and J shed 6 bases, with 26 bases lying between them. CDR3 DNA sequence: TGTGCCAGCAGCTCCCAACCCCACCTCTTAACCTCTGGGGATACGCAGTATTTT. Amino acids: CASSSQPHLLTSGDTQYF.

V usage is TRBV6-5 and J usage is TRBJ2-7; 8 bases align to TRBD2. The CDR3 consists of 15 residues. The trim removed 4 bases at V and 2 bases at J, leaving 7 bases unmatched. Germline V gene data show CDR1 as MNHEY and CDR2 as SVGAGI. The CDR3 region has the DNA TGTGCCAGCAGTTCCACGACTAGCGATCCCTACGAGCAGTACTTC. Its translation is CASSSTTSDPYEQYF.

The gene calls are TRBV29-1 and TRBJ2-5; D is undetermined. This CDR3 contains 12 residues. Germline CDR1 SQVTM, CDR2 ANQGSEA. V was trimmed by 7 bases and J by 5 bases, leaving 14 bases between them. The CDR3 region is CSAQTITETQYF. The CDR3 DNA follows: TGCAGCGCCCAAACAATTACGGAGACCCAGTACTTC.

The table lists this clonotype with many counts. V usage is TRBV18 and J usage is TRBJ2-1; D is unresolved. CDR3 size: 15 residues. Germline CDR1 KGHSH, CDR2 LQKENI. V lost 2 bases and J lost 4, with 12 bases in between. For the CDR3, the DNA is TGTGCCAGCTCACCAGACCCACCCCTATACAATGAGCAGTTCTTC. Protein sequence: CASSPDPPLYNEQFF.

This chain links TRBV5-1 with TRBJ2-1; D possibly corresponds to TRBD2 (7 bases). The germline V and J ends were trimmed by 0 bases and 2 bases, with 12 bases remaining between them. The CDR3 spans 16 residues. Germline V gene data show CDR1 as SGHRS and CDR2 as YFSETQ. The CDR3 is CASSLVGGAAYNEQFF. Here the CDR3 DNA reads TGCGCCAGCAGCTTGGTAGGGGGGGCCGCCTACAATGAGCAGTTCTTC.

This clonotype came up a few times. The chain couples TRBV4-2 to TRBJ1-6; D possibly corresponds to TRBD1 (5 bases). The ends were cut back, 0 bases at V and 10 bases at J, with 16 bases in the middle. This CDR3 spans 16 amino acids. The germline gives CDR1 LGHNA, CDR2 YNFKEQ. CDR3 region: CASSQDVGPPGSPLHF. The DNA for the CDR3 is TGTGCCAGCAGCCAAGATGTGGGGCCGCCTGGCTCACCCCTCCACTTT.

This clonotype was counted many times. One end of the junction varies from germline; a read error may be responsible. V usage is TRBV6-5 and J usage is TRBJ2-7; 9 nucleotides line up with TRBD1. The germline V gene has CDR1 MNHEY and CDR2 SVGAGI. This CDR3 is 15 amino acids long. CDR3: CASSDPGQGLEFKNF. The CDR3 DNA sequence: TGTGCCAGCAGTGACCCGGGACAGGGCCTTGAATTCAAGAACTTC.

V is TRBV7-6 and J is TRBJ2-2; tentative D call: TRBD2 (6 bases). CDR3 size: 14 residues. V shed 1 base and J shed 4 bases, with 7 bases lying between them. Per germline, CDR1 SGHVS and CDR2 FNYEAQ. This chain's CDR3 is CASSLGRGTGELFF. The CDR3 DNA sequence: TGTGCCAGCAGCTTAGGGAGGGGCACCGGGGAGCTGTTTTTT.

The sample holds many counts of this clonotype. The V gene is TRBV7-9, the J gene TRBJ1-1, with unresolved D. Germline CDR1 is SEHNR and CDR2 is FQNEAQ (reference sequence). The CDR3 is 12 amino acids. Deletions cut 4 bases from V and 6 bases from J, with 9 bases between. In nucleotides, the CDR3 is TGTGCCAGCAGCTACAAGGACGCTGAAGCTTTCTTT. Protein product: CASSYKDAEAFF.